This TCR beta chain originates from a study of regulatory T cells in long-lasting Graves disease. Overall study findings and caveats: There were preferences for TRBV28, TRBJ1-2 and TRBJ2-5 in persistent disease.

This CDR3 contains 14 residues. Trimming shortened V by 4 bases and J by 7 bases, and 15 bases separated the two germline ends. CDR1 SGHTS and CDR2 YDEGEE come from the germline V gene. Building of the TCR beta libraries involved iRepertoire HTBI primers and Arm-PCR of CDR3 regions. TCRdb used MiXCR to reprocess the multiplex PCR reads, holding one entry per CDR3 protein. The sample holds 350,000 to 500,000 distinct CDR3 sequences, 14% seen once. About this clonotype itself: The antigen is undetermined.

Time point: newly diagnosed GD, antithyroid drugs for less than 3 months. The TCR library was made from RNA that had been extracted from PBMCs in TRIzol. Around 10 milliliters of peripheral blood were taken and placed in EDTA tubes. Separately, the same data were catalogued under a study of T cells in Graves' hyperthyroidism and ophthalmopathy.

The chain joins TRBV5-8 to TRBJ1-5, with unresolved D. Sequencing used peripheral blood mononuclear cells (PBMCs), obtained at new diagnosis, from a patient treated with antithyroid drugs. This sequence originates from a woman aged 45-59 years with Graves disease. The CDR3 DNA sequence: TGTGCCAGCAGCCCGGGTCTGAGAGGGCAGCCCCAGCATTTT. It encodes CASSPGLRGQPQHF.